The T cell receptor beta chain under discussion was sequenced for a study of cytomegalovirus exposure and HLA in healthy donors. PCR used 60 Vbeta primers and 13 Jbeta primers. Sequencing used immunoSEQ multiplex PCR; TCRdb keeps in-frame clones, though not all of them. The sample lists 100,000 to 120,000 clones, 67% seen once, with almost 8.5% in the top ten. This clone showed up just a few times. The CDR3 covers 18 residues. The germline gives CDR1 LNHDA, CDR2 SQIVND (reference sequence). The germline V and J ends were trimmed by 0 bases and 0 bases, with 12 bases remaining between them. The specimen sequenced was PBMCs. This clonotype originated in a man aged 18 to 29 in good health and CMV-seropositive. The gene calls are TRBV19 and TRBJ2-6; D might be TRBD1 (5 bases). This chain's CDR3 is CASSIEPGMGSGANVLTF. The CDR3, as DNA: TGTGCCAGTAGTATAGAGCCAGGGATGGGCTCTGGGGCCAACGTCCTGACTTTC.